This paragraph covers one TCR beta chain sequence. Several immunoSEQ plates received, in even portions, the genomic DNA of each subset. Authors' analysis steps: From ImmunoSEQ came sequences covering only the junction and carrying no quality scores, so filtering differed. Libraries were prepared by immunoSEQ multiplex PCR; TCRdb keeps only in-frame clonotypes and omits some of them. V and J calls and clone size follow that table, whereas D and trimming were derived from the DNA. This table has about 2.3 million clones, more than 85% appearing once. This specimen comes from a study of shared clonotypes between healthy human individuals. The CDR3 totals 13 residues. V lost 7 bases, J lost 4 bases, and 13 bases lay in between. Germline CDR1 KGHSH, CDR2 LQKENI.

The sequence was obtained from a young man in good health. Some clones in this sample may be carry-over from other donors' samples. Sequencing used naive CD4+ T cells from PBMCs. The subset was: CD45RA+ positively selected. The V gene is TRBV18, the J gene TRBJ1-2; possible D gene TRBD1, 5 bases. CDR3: CASCPDQGYGYTF. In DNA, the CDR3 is TGTGCCAGCTGTCCCGACCAGGGCTATGGCTACACCTTC.